This T cell receptor beta chain emerged from a study of shared clonotypes between healthy human individuals. Note on this clone: The antigen is not known.

Some clones are missing from TCRdb's copy, which holds only in-frame ones; the method was immunoSEQ multiplex PCR. The data hold 2 million or so clones, with roughly 94% observed a single time. Study-level findings and limits: Rarefaction showed that sequencing of sorted subsets was incomplete (despite large depth). Approximately 5% was the fraction of naive CD4 clonotypes found shared across a few donors.

CDR1 WNHNN and CDR2 SYGVQD come from the germline V gene (reference sequence). The length of the CDR3 is 13 residues. V gave up 5 bases and J gave up 6 bases; unmatched junction bases: 2. The sample comprised naive CD4+ T cells sorted from blood. The subset: CD45RA+ positively selected. The chain joins TRBV10-1 to TRBJ2-2; TRBD1 agrees at 8 bases. This TCR came from a man between 18 and 29 years old in good health. CDR3 sequence reads: CASSTDRAGELFF. CDR3 in DNA: TGCGCCAGCAGTACGGACAGGGCCGGGGAGCTGTTTTTT.